The T cell receptor beta chain under discussion was sequenced for a study of post-analysis software for immune sequencing data. Study conclusions and caveats: In patients, five or six TRBV segments were more frequent than in controls, with TRBV5-6, TRBV5-1 and TRBV20-1 among them.

cDNA libraries for TCR beta contained unique molecular identifiers. One entry per CDR3 protein, called by TCRdb with MiXCR from the PCR reads. The data show some 260,000 distinct CDR3 sequences, with 35% to 45% seen just once and under 5% held by the top ten. Per the germline V gene, CDR1 is SGHRS and CDR2 is YFSETQ. The CDR3 has 14 residues. With 4 bases clipped from V and 3 bases from J, the junction kept 4 bases outside the gene matches. The sample holds many counts of this clonotype. Its antigen is unknown. This clonotype originated in a girl between 5 and 17 years old with multiple sclerosis. Input material: blood. This chain joins TRBV5-1 and TRBJ1-2; TRBD1 agrees at 9 bases. The CDR3 here is CASSPDRGHYGYTF. CDR3 nucleotide sequence: TGCGCCAGCAGCCCGGACAGGGGCCACTATGGCTACACCTTC.